The clone carrying this T cell receptor beta chain was seen only a few times. Germline-derived CDR1 and CDR2 are LGHNA and YSLEER. The CDR3 is made up of 15 amino acids. With V trimmed by 4 bases and J by 6 bases, 9 bases remained unmatched. The sample comes from a study of blood T cells in healthy people across ages. The authors ran a second PCR of about 6 to 11 cycles using a sample-barcoded 5' primer and a J-beta primer mix. One entry per CDR3 protein results from TCRdb running MiXCR on the 5' RACE reads. The sample has hundreds of thousands of distinct CDR3 sequences, about half seen once; the top ten hold under 35%.

The source material was blood. This receptor was identified in a woman aged 55-70 years in good health. The chain couples TRBV4-3 to TRBJ2-3; 8 nucleotides align to TRBD2. The CDR3 region is CASSPQWERGDTQYF. CDR3 coding DNA: TGCGCCAGCAGCCCTCAGTGGGAGCGGGGGGATACGCAGTATTTT.